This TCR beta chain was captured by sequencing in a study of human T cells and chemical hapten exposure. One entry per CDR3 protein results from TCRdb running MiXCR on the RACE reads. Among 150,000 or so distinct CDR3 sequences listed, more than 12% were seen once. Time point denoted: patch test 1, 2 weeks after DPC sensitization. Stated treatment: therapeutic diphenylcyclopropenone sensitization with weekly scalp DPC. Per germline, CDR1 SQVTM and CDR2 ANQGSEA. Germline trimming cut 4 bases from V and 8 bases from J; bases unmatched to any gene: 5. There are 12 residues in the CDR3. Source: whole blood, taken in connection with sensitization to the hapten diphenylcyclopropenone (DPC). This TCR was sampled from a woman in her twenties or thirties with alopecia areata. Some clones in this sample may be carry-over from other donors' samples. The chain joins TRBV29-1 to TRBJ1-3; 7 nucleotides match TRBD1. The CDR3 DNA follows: TGCAGCGTTGGACAGGGCCAGGACACCATATATTTT. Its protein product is CSVGQGQDTIYF.